Following are 13 T cell receptor beta chains from one sample sequenced in a study of T-cell memory formation after mild COVID-19. TCRdb re-analysed the 5' RACE reads in MiXCR, keeping a single row per CDR3 protein. This repertoire shows over 40,000 distinct CDR3 sequences, 10% to 15% found once; its top ten account for approximately 25%. The sequencing sample was made of PBMCs or a T cell subset sorted from them (not recorded which). The receptors here all came from a man younger than 35 who had mild COVID-19 (a few samples of this study predate the infection). Cell type and time point are not known.

V usage is TRBV29-1 and J usage is TRBJ2-5, with D perhaps TRBD1 or TRBD2 (5 bases each). Germline CDR1 SQVTM, CDR2 ANQGSEA. Trimming removed 5 bases at V and 7 bases at J, with 17 bases between. The CDR3 is 13 residues long. The CDR3 DNA reads TGCAGCGTTTCTACGACAGAACTAGGGACCCAGTACTTC. Protein product: CSVSTTELGTQYF.

The V call is TRBV5-1, the J call TRBJ1-5; D is possibly TRBD1 (6 bases). V dropped 4 bases and J dropped 5 bases, with 13 bases sitting between them. Germline V lookup: CDR1 SGHRS, CDR2 YFSETQ. This CDR3 spans 14 amino acids. The chain's CDR3 is CASSDGAGDQPQHF. The CDR3 bases are TGCGCCAGCAGCGACGGGGCAGGGGATCAGCCCCAGCATTTT.

This clonotype was counted at least ten times. In nucleotides, the CDR3 is TGTGCCAGCAGAAGGGACCGCCGCACAGATACGCAGTATTTT. Translating it yields CASRRDRRTDTQYF. The V gene is TRBV7-2, the J gene TRBJ2-3; D is possibly TRBD1 or TRBD2 (5 bases each). CDR1 and CDR2 (germline): SGHTA, FQGNSA. The CDR3 consists of 14 residues. V shed 6 bases and J shed 1 base, with 11 bases lying between them.

This clonotype was observed at least ten times. The V call is TRBV20-1, the J call TRBJ2-6; possibly TRBD1 for D (5 bases). CDR3 length equals 16 residues. V was trimmed by 3 bases and J by 3 bases, leaving 15 bases between them. Germline V gene lookup returns CDR1 DFQATT and CDR2 SNEGSKA (reference sequence). This CDR3 reads CSASMSRVYGANVLTF. Written as DNA, the CDR3 is TGCAGTGCTAGCATGTCCAGGGTATATGGGGCCAACGTCCTGACTTTC.

The table lists this clonotype with many counts. The chain joins TRBV12-3 or TRBV12-4 to TRBJ1-5; the match to TRBD1 covers 7 bases. The CDR3 extends over 15 amino acids. The V segment lost 5 bases and the J segment 4 bases; nucleotides outside the gene matches: 8. The CDR3 spells CASSPTTGPNQPQHF. The CDR3 DNA follows: TGTGCCAGCAGTCCGACGACAGGGCCAAATCAGCCCCAGCATTTT.

Only a few counts were recorded for this clonotype. V usage is TRBV18 and J usage is TRBJ2-5, with D tentatively TRBD2 (6 bases). CDR1 KGHSH and CDR2 LQKENI come from the germline V gene. This CDR3 is 18 amino acids long. V lost 0 bases, J lost 2 bases, and 19 bases lay in between. For the CDR3, the DNA is TGTGCCAGCTCACCACCGAAGTTCTGGGGGGATCCACAAGAGACCCAGTACTTC. Translating gives CASSPPKFWGDPQETQYF.

CDR3 amino acids: CASSLDQGTETQYF. DNA of the CDR3: TGCGCCAGCAGCTTGGATCAGGGTACAGAGACCCAGTACTTC. This chain links TRBV5-1 with TRBJ2-5, with a tentative D call TRBD1 (5 bases). The germline gives CDR1 SGHRS, CDR2 YFSETQ. Trimming removed 0 bases at V and 4 bases at J, with 10 bases between. The CDR3 length is 14 residues.

This chain links TRBV5-1 with TRBJ1-1; D gene ambiguous. The CDR3 runs 14 residues. Trimming left V 4 bases short and J 1 base short, with 11 bases between. Germline V gene data show CDR1 as SGHRS and CDR2 as YFSETQ. The CDR3 DNA reads TGCGCCAGCAGCGTAATCACCCCGAACACTGAAGCTTTCTTT. It is translated as CASSVITPNTEAFF.

The CDR3 spells CASSQGEGPMYF. CDR3 coding DNA: TGTGCCAGCAGCCAAGGAGAGGGTCCTATGTACTTC. J is TRBJ2-4 and V is TRBV3-1; D is perhaps TRBD2 (5 bases). The CDR3 is made up of 12 amino acids. The ends were cut back, 1 base at V and 15 bases at J, with 13 bases in the middle. Germline V lookup: CDR1 LGHDT, CDR2 YNNKEL (reference sequence).

The chain has TRBV9 and TRBJ1-1; 11 bases agree with TRBD1. Germline lookup yields CDR1 SGDLS and CDR2 YYNGEE. After removal of 3 bases from V and 11 bases from J, the junction contained 9 bases not matched to a gene. This CDR3 region has 14 residues. The CDR3 DNA reads TGTGCCAGCAGCGATGGGACAGGGGGGCGGCGGGCTTTCTTT. It is translated as CASSDGTGGRRAFF. The variable domain in full, completed from reference TRBV9 and TRBJ1-1, reads DSGVTQTPKHLITATGQRVTLRCSPRSGDLSVYWYQQSLDQGLQFLIQYYNGEERAKGNILERFSAQQFPDLHSELNLSSLELGDSALYFCASSDGTGGRRAFFGQGTRLTVV.

This clonotype showed up many times. This chain connects TRBV4-1 to TRBJ2-5, with TRBD1 matching 7 bases. From germline, CDR1 is MGHRA and CDR2 YSYEKL. CDR3 size: 16 residues. The trim removed 1 base at V and 4 bases at J, leaving 9 bases unmatched. The CDR3 region is CASSQGIQGWRETQYF. CDR3 in DNA: TGCGCCAGCAGCCAAGGAATACAGGGGTGGAGAGAGACCCAGTACTTC.

This clonotype was picked up many times. The genes are TRBV7-9 and TRBJ2-7; TRBD1 might be the D (6 bases). CDR3 length: 14 amino acids. Germline V gives CDR1 SEHNR, CDR2 FQNEAQ (reference sequence). V gave up 4 bases and J gave up 2 bases, with 12 bases separating them. This chain's CDR3 is CASSSTGRPYEQYF. The CDR3, as DNA: TGTGCCAGCAGCTCCACAGGGCGCCCCTACGAGCAGTACTTC. Drawing the rest from reference TRBV7-9 and TRBJ2-7, the complete variable domain is DTGVSQNPRHKITKRGQNVTFRCDPISEHNRLYWYRQTLGQGPEFLTYFQNEAQLEKSRLLSDRFSAERPKGSFSTLEIQRTEQGDSAMYLCASSSTGRPYEQYFGPGTRLTVT.

The V call is TRBV4-3, the J call TRBJ2-2; no clear D. CDR3 size: 16 residues. CDR1 and CDR2 (germline): LGHNA, YSLEER. Trimming cost V 0 bases and J 5 bases, with 13 bases left between them. CDR3 DNA: TGCGCCAGCAGCCAAGAATATCGCAGCCGAACCGGGGAGCTGTTTTTT. It yields the protein CASSQEYRSRTGELFF.